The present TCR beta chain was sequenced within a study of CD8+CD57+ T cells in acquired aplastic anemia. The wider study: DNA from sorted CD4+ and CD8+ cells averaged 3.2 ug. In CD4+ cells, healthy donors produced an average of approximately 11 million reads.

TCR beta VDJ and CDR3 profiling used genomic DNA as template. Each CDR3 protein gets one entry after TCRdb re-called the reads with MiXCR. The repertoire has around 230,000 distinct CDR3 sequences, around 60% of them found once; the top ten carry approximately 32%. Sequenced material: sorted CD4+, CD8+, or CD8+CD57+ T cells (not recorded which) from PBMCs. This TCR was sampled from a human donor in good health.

CDR3 loop: CAWSVQSGVEKLFF. CDR3 nucleotides: TGTGCCTGGAGTGTACAGTCAGGGGTGGAAAAACTGTTTTTT. The chain combines TRBV30 with TRBJ1-4, with D possibly matching TRBD1 (6 bases). The germline CDR1 and CDR2 sequences are GTSNPN and SVGIG (reference sequence). Trimming pared 0 bases from V and 8 bases from J, leaving 13 bases between. This CDR3 is 14 amino acids long.